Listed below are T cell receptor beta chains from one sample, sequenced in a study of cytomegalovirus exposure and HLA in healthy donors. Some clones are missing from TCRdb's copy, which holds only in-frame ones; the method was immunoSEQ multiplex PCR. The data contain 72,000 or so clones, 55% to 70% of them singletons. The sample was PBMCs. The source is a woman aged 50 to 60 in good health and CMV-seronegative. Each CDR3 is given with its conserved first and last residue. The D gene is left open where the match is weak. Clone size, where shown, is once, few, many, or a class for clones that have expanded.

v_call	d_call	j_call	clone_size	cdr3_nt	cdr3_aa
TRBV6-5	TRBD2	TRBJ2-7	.	TGTGCCAGCAGCCCGTGGGGGGAGGGAGGGGAGCAGTACTTC	CASSPWGEGGEQYF
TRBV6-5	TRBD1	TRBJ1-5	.	TGTGCCAGCAGTTATTCCGGGACAGGGGATCAGCCCCAGCATTTT	CASSYSGTGDQPQHF
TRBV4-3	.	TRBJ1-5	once	TGCGCCAGCAGCCAAGCAACCAGGGCCAGCAATCAGCCCCAGCATTTT	CASSQATRASNQPQHF
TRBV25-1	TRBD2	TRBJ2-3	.	TGTGCCAGCAGCGGTAGGAAAACTAGCGGGAGGTTAGATACGCAGTATTTT	CASSGRKTSGRLDTQYF
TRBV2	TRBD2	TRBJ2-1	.	TGTGCCAGCAGTGGACTAGCGGGTTACAATGAGCAGTTCTTC	CASSGLAGYNEQFF
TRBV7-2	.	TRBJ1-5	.	TGTGCCAGCAGCTTAGTGTTCTGGGGCCTAAATCAGCCCCAGCATTTT	CASSLVFWGLNQPQHF
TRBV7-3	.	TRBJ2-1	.	TGTGCCAGCAGCTCCTCCGGGACTCAGCAGTTCTTC	CASSSSGTQQFF
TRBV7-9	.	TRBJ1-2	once	TGTGCCAGCAGCTTTGATCCACAGGGAGAAACCCTCTATGGCTACACCTTC	CASSFDPQGETLYGYTF
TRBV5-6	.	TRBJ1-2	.	TGTGCCAGCAGCTTGGCGGGAGGGTCCCACTATGGCTACACCTTC	CASSLAGGSHYGYTF
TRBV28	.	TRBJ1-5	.	TGTGCCACCATACCCCTCCTAAATCAGCCCCAGCATTTT	CATIPLLNQPQHF
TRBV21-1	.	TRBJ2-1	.	TGTGCCAGCAGCAAAGCAGGGGGAGCCGCCTACAATGAGCAGTTCTTC	CASSKAGGAAYNEQFF
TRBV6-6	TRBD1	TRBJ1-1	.	TGTGCCAGCAGTTACAGGGCAGGGGGCCTCCCTGGTGAAGCTTTCTTT	CASSYRAGGLPGEAFF
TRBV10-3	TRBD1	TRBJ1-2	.	TGTGCCATCAGGCTTGACAGGGCAGGCTATGGCTACACCTTC	CAIRLDRAGYGYTF
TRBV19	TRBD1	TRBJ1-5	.	TGTGCCAGTAGTATTAATGGGGCAGGGGGTCGACAGCCCCAGCATTTT	CASSINGAGGRQPQHF
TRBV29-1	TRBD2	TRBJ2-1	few	TGCAGCGTTCCCCCGGGACTAGGAACCTACAATGAGCAGTTCTTC	CSVPPGLGTYNEQFF
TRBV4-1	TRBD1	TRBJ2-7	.	TGCGCCAGCAGCCAAACGACAGGGACGAGGTGGGGGCAGTACTTC	CASSQTTGTRWGQYF
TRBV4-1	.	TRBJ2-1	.	TGCGCCAGCAGCCCAAAGCAGGGTTTCCTCTACAATGAGCAGTTCTTC	CASSPKQGFLYNEQFF
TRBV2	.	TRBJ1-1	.	TGTGCCAGCAGTGTTACGGGGAACACTGAAGCTTTCTTT	CASSVTGNTEAFF
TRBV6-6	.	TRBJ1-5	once	TGTGCCAGCAGTTACATACAGGGATCTCGCAATCAGCCCCAGCATTTT	CASSYIQGSRNQPQHF
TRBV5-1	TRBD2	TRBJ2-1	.	TGCGCCAGCTCCTCCTCCGGGACTAGCCGATCTTCAGGCGATGAGCAGTTCTTC	CASSSSGTSRSSGDEQFF
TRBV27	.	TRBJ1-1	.	TGTGCCAGCAGTTTTAACAGGAACACTGAAGCTTTCTTT	CASSFNRNTEAFF
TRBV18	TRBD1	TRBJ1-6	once	TGTGCCAGCTCACCAATGCAGGGGGGAAATAATTCACCCCTCCACTTT	CASSPMQGGNNSPLHF
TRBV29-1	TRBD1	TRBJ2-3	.	TGCAGCGTTGAGCCTAACAGGGGCGCAGATACGCAGTATTTT	CSVEPNRGADTQYF
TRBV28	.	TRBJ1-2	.	TGTGCCAGCAGCCAACCGATGCTAAACTATGGCTACACCTTC	CASSQPMLNYGYTF
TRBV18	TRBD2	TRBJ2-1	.	TGTGCCAGCTCATCTAGCGGGAGGGATAGCTCCTACAATGAGCAGTTCTTC	CASSSSGRDSSYNEQFF